This entry describes one TCR beta chain. Its cognate antigen is unknown. The CDR3 contains 19 residues. J gave up 3 bases and V 1 base, and 5 bases lay outside the gene matches. Per germline, CDR1 MGHRA and CDR2 YSYEKL. The table came from immunoSEQ multiplex PCR; TCRdb's copy has only in-frame clones and leaves some out. The repertoire holds 15,000 to 20,000 clones, with roughly 58% as singletons. These data are taken from a study of Tregs in tolerant kidney transplant recipients. The sequence derives from a human donor in good health. The sample comprised Tregs from blood cultured with allogeneic cells. The chain recombines TRBV4-1 with TRBJ2-2; 16 nucleotides agree with TRBD2. CDR3 DNA sequence: TGCGCCAGCAGCCAAGCACCGGGACTAGCGGGAGGGCACACCGGGGAGCTGTTTTTT. Residues: CASSQAPGLAGGHTGELFF.